A single sample gave rise to the 22 T cell receptor beta chains below, sequenced in a study of technical replicates of blood from a handful of donors. The data were produced by immunoSEQ multiplex PCR, yet TCRdb's version contains in-frame clones alone and is incomplete. The data hold 84,000 or so clones, with about 97% observed a single time. The sequenced material came from T cells isolated from PBMCs. The receptors originated from a human donor in good health.

This clone was recorded only once. V is TRBV9 and J is TRBJ2-1; a possible D gene is TRBD2 (6 bases). Per germline, CDR1 SGDLS and CDR2 YYNGEE. Trimming left V 0 bases short and J 4 bases short, with 17 bases between. This CDR3 spans 17 amino acids. CDR3 sequence (DNA): TGTGCCAGCAGCGTAGGGAGCAGGGCGCGGGGATACAATGAGCAGTTCTTC. This translates into CASSVGSRARGYNEQFF.

This chain joins TRBV2 and TRBJ2-3; 13 bases agree with TRBD2. Per germline, CDR1 SNHLY and CDR2 FYNNEI. The V gene end was trimmed by 10 bases and the J gene end by 2 bases; junction bases not matched to a gene: 21. This CDR3 is 20 amino acids long. This CDR3 reads CATVSLAGLAGMSSTDTQYF. In DNA, the CDR3 is TGTGCCACCGTAAGCCTTGCGGGACTAGCGGGAATGAGCTCCACAGATACGCAGTATTTT.

The V call is TRBV15, the J call TRBJ2-5, with 8 positions matching TRBD2. Germline assignment: CDR1 LNHNV and CDR2 YYDKDF (reference sequence). V shed 0 bases, J shed 9 bases, and the junction held 9 bases outside the gene matches. CDR3 length: 15 amino acids. The CDR3 nucleotides read TGTGCCACCAGCAGAGATCTGTTCGGGGGGGGGTCCCAGTACTTC. Its translation: CATSRDLFGGGSQYF.

This chain links TRBV5-1 with TRBJ1-1; unclear D gene. V lost 4 bases, J lost 6 bases, and 16 bases lay in between. This CDR3 has 14 residues. CDR1 is SGHRS and CDR2 is YFSETQ in the germline V gene. The CDR3 protein is CASSAGRQEAEAFF. DNA of the CDR3: TGCGCCAGCAGCGCCGGGAGGCAAGAAGCTGAAGCTTTCTTT.

In this sample, this clone turned up once. This sequence joins TRBV5-1 and TRBJ1-1; D remains ambiguous. Trimming cost V 0 bases and J 0 bases, with 12 bases left between them. The CDR3 is made up of 16 amino acids. CDR1 is SGHRS and CDR2 is YFSETQ in the germline V gene. The CDR3 DNA sequence: TGCGCCAGCAGCTTGGGGTTCCGAGGGTTGAACACTGAAGCTTTCTTT. Amino acid sequence: CASSLGFRGLNTEAFF.

The chain employs TRBV18 and TRBJ1-5; TRBD1 might be the D (6 bases). The V and J ends lost 4 bases and 5 bases respectively, with 15 bases between them. Germline CDR1 KGHSH, CDR2 LQKENI. The CDR3 length is 15 residues. CDR3 amino acids: CASSQFGTPDQPQHF. The CDR3 DNA sequence: TGTGCCAGCTCACAGTTCGGGACACCAGATCAGCCCCAGCATTTT.

The gene calls are TRBV18 and TRBJ2-7, with 8 positions matching TRBD1. The CDR3 consists of 17 residues. The V and J ends lost 2 bases and 1 base, in that order; junction bases with no gene match: 10. Germline assignment: CDR1 KGHSH and CDR2 LQKENI. The CDR3 sequence: CASSPVIQQGESYEQYF. CDR3 nucleotides: TGTGCCAGCTCACCAGTGATTCAACAGGGGGAGTCCTACGAGCAGTACTTC.

V is TRBV28 and J is TRBJ2-7, with TRBD2 as a possible D gene (6 bases). Germline V gives CDR1 MDHEN, CDR2 SYDVKM. There are 14 residues in the CDR3. Trimming took 4 bases from V and 2 from J, leaving 12 bases between them. As DNA, the CDR3 is TGTGCCAGCAGTTCTTACGGGAGCACCTACGAGCAGTACTTC. Encoded protein: CASSSYGSTYEQYF.

The chain has TRBV7-8 and TRBJ2-7; D unresolved. Germline values: CDR1 SGHVS, CDR2 FQNEAQ. Trimming stripped 1 base from V and 7 bases from J, with 11 bases between. The CDR3 has 13 amino acids. The CDR3 DNA reads TGTGCCAGCAGCTTAGGGCGCTCGGAGGAGCAGTACTTC. It is translated as CASSLGRSEEQYF.

The chain links TRBV5-1 to TRBJ2-7, with D possibly matching TRBD1 (6 bases). Germline loops: CDR1 SGHRS, CDR2 YFSETQ. The CDR3 loop spans 14 amino acids. Trimming took off 2 bases at V and 5 bases at J, with 14 bases between the two ends. The CDR3, as DNA: TGCGCCAGCAGCTTCACAGGGCTAAACAACGAGCAGTACTTC. The encoded protein is CASSFTGLNNEQYF. The full variable domain, completed using reference TRBV5-1 and TRBJ2-7, is KAGVTQTPRYLIKTRGQQVTLSCSPISGHRSVSWYQQTPGQGLQFLFEYFSETQRNKGNFPGRFSGRQFSNSRSEMNVSTLELGDSALYLCASSFTGLNNEQYFGPGTRLTVT.

This chain connects TRBV5-6 to TRBJ1-1, with a tentative D call TRBD1 (6 bases). V was clipped by 0 bases and J by 10 bases, with 7 bases between them. The germline V gene encodes CDR1 SGHDT and CDR2 YYEEEE. The CDR3 totals 11 residues. CDR3 in amino acids: CASSLEGGAFF. The DNA of the CDR3 is TGTGCCAGCAGCTTGGAAGGGGGAGCTTTCTTT.

The chain employs TRBV6-1 and TRBJ2-1; D gene unclear. Trimming cost V 2 bases and J 7 bases, with 12 bases left between them. This CDR3 spans 14 amino acids. The V gene's germline CDR1 is MNHNS and CDR2 SASEGT. For the CDR3, the DNA is TGTGCCAGCAGTGAAATTCTGTCCGGTAATGAGCAGTTCTTC. It is translated as CASSEILSGNEQFF.

This chain links TRBV27 with TRBJ2-2; TRBD2 is a possible D gene (5 bases). The length of the CDR3 is 17 residues. V was shortened by 6 bases and J by 1 base, with 18 bases between the two germline ends. Per the germline V gene, CDR1 is MNHEY and CDR2 is SMNVEV (reference sequence). The CDR3 protein is CASSPLPASRNTGELFF. The CDR3 DNA reads TGTGCCAGCAGCCCTCTCCCCGCTAGCAGGAACACCGGGGAGCTGTTTTTT.

This clone is a singleton in its sample. The V gene is TRBV2, the J gene TRBJ1-5, with D possibly matching TRBD1 (6 bases). The ends were cut back, 6 bases at V and 4 bases at J, with 16 bases in the middle. The length of the CDR3 is 15 residues. Per germline, CDR1 SNHLY and CDR2 FYNNEI. The CDR3 DNA sequence: TGTGCCAGCAGCGAAACCGGGACACGTAATCAGCCCCAGCATTTT. Its protein product is CASSETGTRNQPQHF. The full variable domain, rest sourced from reference TRBV2 and TRBJ1-5, is EPEVTQTPSHQVTQMGQEVILRCVPISNHLYFYWYRQILGQKVEFLVSFYNNEISEKSEIFDDQFSVERPDGSNFTLKIRSTKLEDSAMYFCASSETGTRNQPQHFGDGTRLSIL.

The V call is TRBV6-5, the J call TRBJ1-2, with TRBD1 matching over 7 bases. The CDR3 consists of 14 residues. The V gene's germline CDR1 is MNHEY and CDR2 SVGAGI. V trimming: 6 bases; J trimming: 5 bases; junction bases outside the gene matches: 9. The CDR3 nucleotides are TGTGCCAGCAGACGTACAGGGGAAGGTTATGGCTACACCTTC. Translated: CASRRTGEGYGYTF.

The chain links TRBV4-2 to TRBJ1-2, with D perhaps TRBD1 (5 bases). CDR1 and CDR2 from the germline V gene are LGHNA and YNFKEQ. The ends were cut back, 5 bases at V and 7 bases at J, with 20 bases in the middle. The CDR3 length is 15 residues. The CDR3 region has the DNA TGTGCCAGCAGCTCCCGGGTGGGGGGGTCCCCTGGCTACACCTTC. Amino acid sequence: CASSSRVGGSPGYTF.

The chain joins TRBV14 to TRBJ1-1, with 8 bases aligning to TRBD1. With 10 bases clipped from V and 0 bases from J, the junction kept 1 base outside the gene matches. Looked up from germline, CDR1 is SGHDN and CDR2 is FVKESK. The CDR3 runs 12 residues. The CDR3 here is CATDRVNTEAFF. CDR3 DNA: TGTGCCACGGACAGGGTGAACACTGAAGCTTTCTTT.

CDR3 sequence reads: CASSSGQGYNEQFF. As DNA, the CDR3 is TGCGCCAGCAGCTCGGGACAGGGATACAATGAGCAGTTCTTC. This chain joins TRBV5-1 and TRBJ2-1; TRBD1 matches at 9 bases. J was trimmed by 4 bases and V by 3 bases; bases with no gene match: 2. The CDR3 length is 14 residues. Germline lookup yields CDR1 SGHRS and CDR2 YFSETQ.

The chain is built from TRBV5-1 and TRBJ2-3; 11 bases map to TRBD2. With 4 bases clipped from V and 2 bases from J, the junction kept 12 bases outside the gene matches. CDR3 length: 18 amino acids. Looked up from germline, CDR1 is SGHRS and CDR2 is YFSETQ. The chain's CDR3 is CASSPDPGLAVPTDTQYF. As DNA, the CDR3 is TGCGCCAGCAGCCCGGACCCGGGACTAGCGGTCCCCACAGATACGCAGTATTTT.

The V and J genes are TRBV30 and TRBJ1-6; tentative D call: TRBD1 (6 bases). The CDR3 has 15 amino acids. Trimming removed 0 bases at V and 9 bases at J, with 15 bases between. CDR1 and CDR2 (germline): GTSNPN, SVGIG (reference sequence). CDR3 sequence reads: CAWSVLGQGISPLHF. As DNA, the CDR3 is TGTGCCTGGAGTGTATTGGGTCAGGGGATTTCACCCCTCCACTTT.

This sequence joins TRBV10-3 and TRBJ1-1; D gene unclear. Germline CDR1 is ENHRY and CDR2 is SYGVKD. CDR3 length: 11 residues. V lost 5 bases and J 11 bases, leaving 12 bases between the germline ends. The CDR3 is CAISRSTEAFF. CDR3 nucleotide sequence: TGTGCCATCAGTAGGTCCACGGAGGCTTTCTTT.

The V call is TRBV6-4, the J call TRBJ2-3; no definite D call. The V gene's germline CDR1 is MRHNA and CDR2 SNTAGT. The CDR3 totals 15 residues. V lost 3 bases and J lost 0, with 10 bases in between. In nucleotides, the CDR3 is TGTGCCAGCAGTGATGTCCCGGGTAGCACAGATACGCAGTATTTT. It codes for CASSDVPGSTDTQYF.